This TCR beta chain comes out of a study of T cells expressing NK-cell markers. Study at large: HCMV serostatus: most of the eight sequenced donors positive, one negative. Study findings and constraints: For a handful of donors, these clonotypes were likewise the leading ones in the CD3+CD56-NKG2C+ fraction.

A note on this clonotype: What it binds is unknown.

CDR1 is MNHNS and CDR2 is SASEGT in the germline V gene. The CDR3 runs 14 residues. For each CDR3 protein, TCRdb gives one entry from its re-call of the 5' RACE reads, without DNA. Found here are about 380,000 distinct CDR3 sequences; the top ten clones hold under 6.5%. The sample taken for sequencing was blood T cells: a sorted CD56 or NKG2C T cell subset, CD4+ or CD8+ T cells, or bulk PBMC T cells (not recorded which). The chain combines TRBV6-1 with TRBJ2-7. The sequence derives from a man aged 18 to 69 in good health. This CDR3 is CASRPSGGTYEQYF.